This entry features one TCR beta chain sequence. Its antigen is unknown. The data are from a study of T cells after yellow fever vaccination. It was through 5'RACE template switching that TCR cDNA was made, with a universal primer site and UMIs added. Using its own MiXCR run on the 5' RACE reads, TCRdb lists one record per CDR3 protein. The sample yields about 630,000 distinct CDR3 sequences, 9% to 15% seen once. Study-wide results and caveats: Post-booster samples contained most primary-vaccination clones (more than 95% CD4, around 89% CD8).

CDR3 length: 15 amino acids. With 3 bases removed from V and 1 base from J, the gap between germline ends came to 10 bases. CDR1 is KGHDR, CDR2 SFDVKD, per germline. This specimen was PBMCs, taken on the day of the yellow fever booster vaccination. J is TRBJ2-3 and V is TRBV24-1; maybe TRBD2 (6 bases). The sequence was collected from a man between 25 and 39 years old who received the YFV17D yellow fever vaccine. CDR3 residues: CATSDGGRGTDTQYF. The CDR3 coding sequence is TGTGCCACCAGTGATGGGGGGAGAGGCACAGATACGCAGTATTTT.